This T cell receptor beta chain comes out of a study of Graves' ophthalmopathy and Graves' hyperthyroidism. General observations from the study: Thyroid clonotypes that were expanded above 0.001 frequency mostly also appeared in blood. In predicting ophthalmopathy progression, the model reached about 71% sensitivity and about 73% specificity.

Other autoimmune diseases, uncontrolled infections, pregnancy or lactation excluded patients from enrollment. This clonotype came up many times. What it binds is unknown. The CDR3 runs to 14 residues. With V trimmed by 3 bases and J by 2 bases, 3 bases remained unmatched. From germline, CDR1 is SGHDN and CDR2 FVKESK. The TCR beta CDR3 regions underwent amplification from RNA transcripts. Second-round multiplex PCR followed a first-round RT-PCR using HTBI primers. TCRdb passed the multiplex PCR reads through MiXCR, listing each CDR3 protein once. The sample holds 560,000 or so distinct CDR3 sequences, 35% to 40% seen once.

The origin of this receptor is an adult man with Graves' hyperthyroidism. Sample: peripheral blood or thyroid tissue (not recorded which). The chain combines TRBV14 with TRBJ1-2; 7 bases map to TRBD1. The CDR3 loop reads CASSHRTGNYGYTF. CDR3 nucleotide sequence: TGTGCCAGCAGCCACCGGACAGGCAACTATGGCTACACCTTC.